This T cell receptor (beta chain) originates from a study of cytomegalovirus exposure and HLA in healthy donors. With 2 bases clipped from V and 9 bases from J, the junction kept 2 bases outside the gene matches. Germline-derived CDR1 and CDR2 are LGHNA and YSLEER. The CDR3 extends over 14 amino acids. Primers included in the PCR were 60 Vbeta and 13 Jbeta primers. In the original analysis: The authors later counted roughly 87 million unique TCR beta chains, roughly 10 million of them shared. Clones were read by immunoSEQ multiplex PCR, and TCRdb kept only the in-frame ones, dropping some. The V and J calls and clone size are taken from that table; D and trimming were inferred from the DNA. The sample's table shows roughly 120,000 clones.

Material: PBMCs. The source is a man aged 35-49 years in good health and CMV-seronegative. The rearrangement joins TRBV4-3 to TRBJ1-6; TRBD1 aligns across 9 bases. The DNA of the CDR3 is TGCGCCAGCAGCCAAACAGGGGGCGGTTCACCCCTCCACTTT. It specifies CASSQTGGGSPLHF.